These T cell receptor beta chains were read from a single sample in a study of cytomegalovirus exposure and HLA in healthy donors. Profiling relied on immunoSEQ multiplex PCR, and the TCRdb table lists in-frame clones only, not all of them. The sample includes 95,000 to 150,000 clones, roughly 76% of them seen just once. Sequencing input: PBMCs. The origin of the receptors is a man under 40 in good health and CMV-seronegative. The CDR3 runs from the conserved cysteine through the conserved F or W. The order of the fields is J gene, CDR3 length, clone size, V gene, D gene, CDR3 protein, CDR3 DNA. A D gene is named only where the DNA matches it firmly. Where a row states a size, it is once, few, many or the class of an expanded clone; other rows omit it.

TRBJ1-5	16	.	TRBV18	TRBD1	CASSPPGGSGNQPQHF	TGTGCCAGCTCACCCCCAGGGGGCTCGGGCAATCAGCCCCAGCATTTT
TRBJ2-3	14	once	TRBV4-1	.	CASCELTVTGTQYF	TGCGCCAGCTGCGAGCTGACGGTTACAGGGACGCAGTATTTT
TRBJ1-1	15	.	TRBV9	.	CASSVGGIMNTEAFF	TGTGCCAGCAGCGTCGGGGGAATCATGAACACTGAAGCTTTCTTT
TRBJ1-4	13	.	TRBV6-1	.	CAGRTATNEKLFF	TGTGCCGGGCGGACTGCAACTAATGAAAAACTGTTTTTT
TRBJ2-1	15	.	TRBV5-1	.	CASSFPPSSYNEQFF	TGCGCCAGCAGCTTTCCCCCGAGCTCCTACAATGAGCAGTTCTTC
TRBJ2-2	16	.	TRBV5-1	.	CASSLAPGTNTGELFF	TGCGCCAGCAGCTTGGCTCCAGGGACGAACACCGGGGAGCTGTTTTTT
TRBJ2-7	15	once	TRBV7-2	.	CASSYPGSGAYEQYF	TGTGCCAGCAGCTACCCGGGGTCAGGGGCCTACGAGCAGTACTTC
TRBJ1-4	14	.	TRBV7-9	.	CASSLGGGNEKLFF	TGTGCCAGCAGCTTGGGGGGAGGGAATGAAAAACTGTTTTTT
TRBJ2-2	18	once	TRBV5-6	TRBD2	CASSLPSGGSRHTGELFF	TGTGCCAGCAGCTTGCCTAGCGGGGGCTCAAGGCACACCGGGGAGCTGTTTTTT
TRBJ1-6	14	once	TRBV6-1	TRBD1	CASRPGQYNSPLHF	TGTGCCAGCAGGCCGGGACAGTATAATTCACCCCTCCACTTT
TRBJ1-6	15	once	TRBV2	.	CASSGSGGPSSPLHF	TGTGCCAGCAGTGGTTCGGGAGGACCCAGTTCACCCCTCCACTTT
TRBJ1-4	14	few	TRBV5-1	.	CASSGDATNEKLFF	TGCGCCAGCTCCGGGGATGCAACTAATGAAAAACTGTTTTTT
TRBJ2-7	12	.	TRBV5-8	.	CASSLSSYEQYF	TGTGCCAGCAGCCTCAGCTCCTACGAGCAGTACTTC
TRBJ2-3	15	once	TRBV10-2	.	CASSESRGGVSTQYF	TGCGCCAGCAGTGAGTCCCGAGGGGGGGTTTCTACGCAGTATTTT
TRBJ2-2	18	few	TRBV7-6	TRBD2	CASSPRFSGGSNTGELFF	TGTGCCAGCAGCCCCCGTTTTAGCGGGGGGTCGAACACCGGGGAGCTGTTTTTT
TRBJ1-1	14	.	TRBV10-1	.	CASSGNRMNTEAFF	TGCGCCAGCAGTGGAAACAGGATGAACACTGAAGCTTTCTTT
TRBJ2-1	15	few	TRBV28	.	CASSQTGNLYNEQFF	TGTGCCAGCAGTCAGACCGGGAACCTCTACAATGAGCAGTTCTTC
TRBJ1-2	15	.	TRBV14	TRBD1	CASSLSGTDYRGYTF	TGTGCCAGCAGCCTTTCCGGGACAGACTATCGTGGCTACACCTTC
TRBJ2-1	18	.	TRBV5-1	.	CASSLGGGGLSSYNEQFF	TGCGCCAGCAGCTTGGGGGGCGGGGGCCTGAGCTCCTACAATGAGCAGTTCTTC
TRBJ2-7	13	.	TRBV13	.	CASSPQTDYEQYF	TGTGCCAGCAGCCCTCAGACAGACTACGAGCAGTACTTC
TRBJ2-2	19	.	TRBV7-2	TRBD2	CASSLVVAGGTVRTGELFF	TGTGCCAGCAGCTTAGTGGTAGCGGGGGGAACCGTACGAACCGGGGAGCTGTTTTTT
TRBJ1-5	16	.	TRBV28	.	CASSTHAGGSNQPQHF	TGTGCCAGCAGTACCCACGCCGGGGGGAGCAATCAGCCCCAGCATTTT
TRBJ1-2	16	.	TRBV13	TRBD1	CASSSWTGDLTHGYTF	TGTGCCAGCAGCTCGTGGACAGGGGACTTGACTCATGGCTACACCTTC
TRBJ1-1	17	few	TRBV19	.	CASSIGGGGAKVTEAFF	TGTGCCAGTAGTATAGGGGGAGGCGGGGCGAAGGTTACTGAAGCTTTCTTT
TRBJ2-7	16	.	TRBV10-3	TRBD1	CAISGPRQGATYEQYF	TGTGCCATCAGCGGACCTAGGCAGGGGGCTACCTACGAGCAGTACTTC
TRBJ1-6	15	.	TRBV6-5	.	CASSFATGANSPLHF	TGTGCCAGCAGCTTCGCGACAGGCGCCAATTCACCCCTCCACTTT
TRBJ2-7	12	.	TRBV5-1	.	CASSMDNYEQYF	TGCGCCAGCAGCATGGACAACTACGAGCAGTACTTC
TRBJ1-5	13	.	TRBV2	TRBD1	CASTSGGSQPQHF	TGTGCCAGCACCTCAGGGGGAAGTCAGCCCCAGCATTTT
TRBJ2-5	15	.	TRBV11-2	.	CASSLSRAVGETQYF	TGTGCCAGCAGCTTAAGCAGGGCCGTAGGGGAGACCCAGTACTTC
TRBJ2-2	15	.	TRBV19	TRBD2	CASSPPTSSPGELFF	TGTGCCAGTAGTCCCCCGACTAGCAGTCCCGGGGAGCTGTTTTTT
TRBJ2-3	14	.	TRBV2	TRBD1	CASSSQGALDTQYF	TGTGCCAGCAGTAGCCAGGGGGCCCTGGATACGCAGTATTTT
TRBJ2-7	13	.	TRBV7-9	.	CASSPHGGNEQYF	TGTGCCAGCAGCCCGCATGGGGGCAACGAGCAGTACTTC
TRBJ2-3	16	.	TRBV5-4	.	CASSLGGGQPTDTQYF	TGTGCCAGCAGCTTGGGGGGCGGACAGCCCACAGATACGCAGTATTTT
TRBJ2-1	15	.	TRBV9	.	CASSVEVRPYNEQFF	TGTGCCAGCAGCGTCGAGGTACGTCCCTACAATGAGCAGTTCTTC
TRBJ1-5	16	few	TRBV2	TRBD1	CASSYRYRGQGQPQHF	TGTGCCAGCAGTTACCGTTACAGGGGGCAGGGTCAGCCCCAGCATTTT
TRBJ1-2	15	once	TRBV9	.	CASSRTPAEDYGYTF	TGTGCCAGCAGCCGTACGCCCGCAGAGGACTATGGCTACACCTTC
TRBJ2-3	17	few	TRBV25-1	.	CASSDRQLGIHSDTQYF	TGTGCCAGCAGTGACCGACAGTTAGGGATCCACTCGGATACGCAGTATTTT
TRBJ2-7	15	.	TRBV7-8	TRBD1	CASSPRQGFTYEQYF	TGTGCCAGCAGCCCTCGACAGGGGTTTACCTACGAGCAGTACTTC
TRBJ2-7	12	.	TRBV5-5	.	CASGDNSYEQYF	TGTGCCAGCGGGGACAACTCCTACGAGCAGTACTTC